Each of the 30 T cell receptor beta chains below was sequenced from the same sample in a study of T cells after yellow fever vaccination. TCRdb reprocessed the 5' RACE reads with MiXCR, giving one entry per CDR3 protein. The repertoire includes a few hundred thousand distinct CDR3 sequences, around 6.8% of them detected once, and 18% sits in the top ten. The source material was PBMCs, sampled roughly seven weeks after the first yellow fever vaccination. These receptors were obtained from a man between 18 and 29 years old who received the YFV17D yellow fever vaccine.

The V and J genes are TRBV14 and TRBJ1-1; 9 nucleotides match TRBD1. Trimming cost V 1 base and J 8 bases; bases outside gene matches: 5. There are 14 residues in the CDR3. CDR1 is SGHDN, CDR2 FVKESK, per germline. The DNA for the CDR3 is TGTGCCAGCAGCCAAGTAATCACAGGGGGCGAAGCTTTCTTT. Translating gives CASSQVITGGEAFF.

This clonotype was found a few times. This chain links TRBV6-5 with TRBJ1-1; D possibly corresponds to TRBD1 (6 bases). Trimming removed 2 bases from V and 4 bases from J, with 14 bases in between. This CDR3 spans 15 amino acids. In germline, CDR1 is MNHEY, CDR2 SVGAGI. The chain's CDR3 is CASSYQPRGGTEAFF. The CDR3 region has the DNA TGTGCCAGCAGTTACCAGCCGAGGGGGGGCACTGAAGCTTTCTTT.

The chain has TRBV4-1 and TRBJ1-4; no clear D. CDR1 and CDR2 from the germline V gene are MGHRA and YSYEKL. V was clipped by 0 bases and J by 4 bases, with 6 bases between them. CDR3 size: 14 residues. Written as DNA, the CDR3 is TGCGCCAGCAGCCAAGAACAGATTAATGAAAAACTGTTTTTT. Its translation is CASSQEQINEKLFF.

This clonotype was seen ten or more times. The chain carries TRBV4-3 and TRBJ1-1; 9 bases fit TRBD1. This CDR3 has 14 residues. The germline V gene encodes CDR1 LGHNA and CDR2 YSLEER. The J segment lost 3 bases and the V segment lost 4 bases, leaving 3 bases of the junction unmatched. The DNA of the CDR3 is TGCGCCAGCAGCCTCCGGACAGGGGACACTGAAGCTTTCTTT. The encoded protein is CASSLRTGDTEAFF.

The chain employs TRBV11-3 and TRBJ2-2; D may be TRBD1 or TRBD2 (5 bases each). Germline CDR1 is SGHNT and CDR2 is YENEEA. The ends were cut back, 6 bases at V and 6 bases at J, with 11 bases in the middle. The CDR3 has 13 amino acids. The CDR3 reads CASSTGTAGELFF. DNA for the CDR3: TGTGCCAGCAGTACGGGGACGGCCGGGGAGCTGTTTTTT.

At least ten counts were recorded for this clonotype. The rearrangement links TRBV10-3 to TRBJ2-7; 8 bases agree with TRBD1. After removal of 5 bases from V and 4 bases from J, the junction contained 10 bases not matched to a gene. This CDR3 is 15 amino acids long. Germline values: CDR1 ENHRY, CDR2 SYGVKD. The CDR3 here is CAISSGQGVGYEQYV. CDR3 bases: TGTGCCATCAGTTCAGGACAGGGAGTAGGGTACGAGCAGTACGTC.

This clonotype was found a few times. CDR3 DNA: TGTGCCAGCAGCTTGCGACGGGATTATAGCAATCAGCCCCAGCATTTT. Translated, it gives CASSLRRDYSNQPQHF. The V call is TRBV7-8, the J call TRBJ1-5; unclear D gene. V dropped 3 bases and J dropped 0 bases, with 12 bases sitting between them. The CDR3 is made up of 16 amino acids. CDR1 is SGHVS and CDR2 is FQNEAQ in the germline V gene.

With regard to this clonotype: The junction departs from germline at one end; a sequencing error may be responsible. The chain has TRBV10-3 and TRBJ2-5; maybe TRBD1 (6 bases). The germline gives CDR1 ENHRY, CDR2 SYGVKD. The CDR3 runs 13 residues. The CDR3 nucleotides are TGTACCATAGCACGGGACACCCAAGAGACCCAGTACTTC. Translated, it gives CTIARDTQETQYF.

This clonotype has more than one count but fewer than ten. CDR3 nucleotides: TGCAGTGCCCGGGAGGATGGCTACACCTTC. This gives the protein CSAREDGYTF. This sequence joins TRBV20-1 and TRBJ1-2; D uncertain. Germline CDR1 DFQATT, CDR2 SNEGSKA (reference sequence). V was cut by 6 bases and J by 6 bases, with 8 bases left in between. This CDR3 has 10 amino acids.

This clonotype was seen repeatedly, ten times or more. The junction differs from germline at one of its ends, possibly a read error. CDR3: CASSFQETQYF. CDR3 sequence (DNA): TGTGCCAGCAGCTTCCAAGAGACCCAGTACTTC. The rearrangement links TRBV5-1 to TRBJ2-5; D gene unclear. The germline V gene has CDR1 SGHRS and CDR2 YFSETQ. The CDR3 totals 11 residues.

This clonotype came up a few times. V usage is TRBV29-1 and J usage is TRBJ2-7; weak D call: TRBD1 (6 bases). Germline-derived CDR1 and CDR2 are SQVTM and ANQGSEA. Between the trimmed V and J ends, which lost 7 bases and 4 bases, there was a span of 11 bases. The CDR3 runs 11 residues. CDR3 nucleotides: TGCAGCGCCGGGACATTTTACGAGCAGTACTTC. The encoded protein is CSAGTFYEQYF.

This clonotype was seen many times. The chain recombines TRBV28 with TRBJ2-5, with 7 bases lining up with TRBD2. Germline CDR1 reads MDHEN; CDR2 reads SYDVKM. This CDR3 spans 17 amino acids. Trimming at V came to 7 bases and at J to 1 base, leaving 15 bases not matched to a gene. CDR3 residues: CASNPRGGGRSQETQYF. In DNA, the CDR3 is TGTGCCAGCAATCCCCGGGGCGGGGGACGGTCCCAAGAGACCCAGTACTTC.

This clonotype was seen a handful of times. The V call is TRBV27, the J call TRBJ2-1, with 8 bases matching TRBD2. Germline CDR1 is MNHEY and CDR2 is SMNVEV (reference sequence). The trim removed 2 bases at V and 9 bases at J, leaving 12 bases unmatched. This CDR3 has 16 residues. The CDR3 region has the DNA TGTGCCAGCAGTTTAGCGCCTCGGGGGGGCGACTTTGAGCAGTTCTTC. Encoded protein: CASSLAPRGGDFEQFF.

The rearrangement joins TRBV12-3 or TRBV12-4 to TRBJ2-2; TRBD1 matches at 7 bases. J lost 5 bases, V lost 3 bases, and 9 bases had no gene match. The CDR3 covers 16 residues. The CDR3 DNA follows: TGTGCCAGCAGTTTGTATCCAGGGGGTTATACCGGGGAGCTGTTTTTT. Protein product: CASSLYPGGYTGELFF.

This clonotype has a count of ten or more. This chain uses TRBV6-1 with TRBJ2-5; a possible D gene is TRBD1 (6 bases). The CDR3 totals 13 residues. Trimming pared 7 bases from V and 5 bases from J, leaving 14 bases between. In germline, CDR1 is MNHNS, CDR2 SASEGT. The CDR3 sequence: CASNWDIAETQYF. The CDR3 DNA reads TGTGCCAGCAACTGGGACATCGCTGAGACCCAGTACTTC.

This clonotype was seen a handful of times. The chain has TRBV12-3 or TRBV12-4 and TRBJ2-5; tentative D call: TRBD1 (6 bases). V lost 5 bases and J lost 0, with 13 bases in between. The CDR3 length is 15 residues. The CDR3 is CASSPFAGDQETQYF. CDR3 nucleotide sequence: TGTGCCAGCAGTCCCTTCGCAGGGGACCAAGAGACCCAGTACTTC.

In nucleotides, the CDR3 is TGTGCCAGCAGCCACCCAACCCGGACAGGAAGAAGGGGTGGTACGCAGTATTTT. Translation: CASSHPTRTGRRGGTQYF. This chain joins TRBV7-8 and TRBJ2-3, with TRBD1 identical over 7 bases. The V gene end was trimmed by 5 bases and the J gene end by 8 bases; junction bases not matched to a gene: 22. This CDR3 region has 18 residues. The germline gives CDR1 SGHVS, CDR2 FQNEAQ.

This clonotype was recorded a few times. The chain joins TRBV20-1 to TRBJ1-2; D is possibly TRBD1 (5 bases). The CDR3 covers 14 residues. The V gene's germline CDR1 is DFQATT and CDR2 SNEGSKA (reference sequence). The V end was cut by 0 bases, the J end by 6 bases, with 14 bases between. In nucleotides, the CDR3 is TGCAGTGCTAGAGATCCCCGACAGAGAGATGGCTACACCTTC. Amino acids: CSARDPRQRDGYTF.

This clonotype came up a few times. This chain links TRBV12-3 or TRBV12-4 with TRBJ2-4; D is uncertain. The CDR3 consists of 14 residues. The ends were cut back, 5 bases at V and 6 bases at J, with 14 bases in the middle. The CDR3 reads CASSGRQVGNIQYF. CDR3 bases: TGTGCCAGCAGTGGTCGCCAGGTGGGAAACATTCAGTACTTC.

The chain carries TRBV11-1 and TRBJ2-3; unclear D gene. Trimming removed 5 bases at V and 0 bases at J, with 12 bases between. The length of the CDR3 is 15 residues. Per the germline V gene, CDR1 is SGHAT and CDR2 is FQDESV (reference sequence). CDR3 region: CASSPSPLSTDTQYF. Here the CDR3 DNA reads TGTGCCAGCAGCCCTTCCCCACTGAGCACAGATACGCAGTATTTT. The complete variable domain, with remaining parts taken from reference TRBV11-1 and TRBJ2-3, reads EAEVAQSPRYKITEKSQAVAFWCDPISGHATLYWYRQILGQGPELLVQFQDESVVDDSQLPKDRFSAERLKGVDSTLKIQPAELGDSAMYLCASSPSPLSTDTQYFGPGTRLTVL.

For the CDR3, the DNA is TGTGCCAGCCAATCACAAGGAAGTCCTGAAGCTTTCTTT. This gives the protein CASQSQGSPEAFF. The chain uses TRBV12-3 or TRBV12-4 and TRBJ1-1, with D hard to call. CDR3 length: 13 residues. Trimming left V 8 bases short and J 6 bases short, with 16 bases between.

The chain is built from TRBV2 and TRBJ2-1, with a possible D match to TRBD2 (6 bases). V shed 6 bases and J shed 9 bases, with 21 bases lying between them. The CDR3 totals 15 residues. CDR1 is SNHLY, CDR2 FYNNEI, per germline. The CDR3: CASRLLAAGQPEQFF. CDR3 in DNA: TGTGCCAGCAGGTTACTAGCCGCGGGCCAGCCTGAGCAGTTCTTC.

In this sample, this clonotype turned up a few times. The chain links TRBV7-9 to TRBJ1-5, with 9 nucleotides matching TRBD1. Germline values: CDR1 SEHNR, CDR2 FQNEAQ (reference sequence). With V trimmed by 2 bases and J by 4 bases, 6 bases remained unmatched. This CDR3 has 16 amino acids. The CDR3 nucleotides read TGTGCCAGCAGCTTAATGACAGGGGGAGGGAATCAGCCCCAGCATTTT. This codes for CASSLMTGGGNQPQHF.

Only a few counts were recorded for this clonotype. The CDR3 here is CASSFPDRGRELFF. DNA for the CDR3: TGTGCCAGCAGCTTCCCCGACAGGGGCCGGGAGCTGTTTTTT. This chain connects TRBV5-4 to TRBJ2-2, with TRBD1 matching over 8 bases. V dropped 2 bases and J dropped 9; count of bases not matched to a gene: 6. CDR1 and CDR2 from the germline V gene are SGHNT and YYREEE (reference sequence). This CDR3 spans 14 amino acids.

This clonotype was counted a few times. The chain has TRBV18 and TRBJ2-6; no definite D call. The CDR3 loop spans 16 amino acids. Trimming removed 3 bases at V and 0 bases at J, with 9 bases between. Germline V gives CDR1 KGHSH, CDR2 LQKENI. CDR3 residues: CASSPRSSSGANVLTF. The CDR3 nucleotides read TGTGCCAGCTCACCCCGCTCGAGCTCTGGGGCCAACGTCCTGACTTTC.

This clonotype was seen only a few times. The chain links TRBV9 to TRBJ2-2, with 7 bases matching TRBD1. Trimming took 3 bases from V and 2 from J; bases not matched to a gene: 10. CDR3 size: 17 residues. Germline CDR1 and CDR2: SGDLS and YYNGEE. The CDR3 sequence: CASSGGSGTENTGELFF. CDR3 DNA sequence: TGTGCCAGCAGCGGCGGATCCGGGACAGAAAACACCGGGGAGCTGTTTTTT.

This clonotype has at least ten counts. This chain uses TRBV5-1 with TRBJ2-7; 7 nucleotides align to TRBD1. The CDR3 consists of 14 residues. Germline V gene lookup returns CDR1 SGHRS and CDR2 YFSETQ. The ends lost 3 bases at V and 2 bases at J; junction bases unmatched: 5. The CDR3 sequence is CASSSGQTAYEQYF. CDR3 coding DNA: TGCGCCAGCAGCTCGGGACAGACGGCCTACGAGCAGTACTTC.

V usage is TRBV20-1 and J usage is TRBJ1-2; D may be TRBD1 (5 bases). Germline V gene data show CDR1 as DFQATT and CDR2 as SNEGSKA (reference sequence). V shed 3 bases and J shed 7 bases, with 9 bases lying between them. This CDR3 has 11 residues. Here the CDR3 reads CSARRGFGYTF. Written as DNA, the CDR3 is TGCAGTGCTAGGCGGGGCTTTGGCTACACCTTC.

The chain uses TRBV18 and TRBJ2-7; a possible D gene is TRBD2 (5 bases). Trimming left V 3 bases short and J 0 bases short, with 9 bases between. CDR3 size: 14 residues. CDR1 is KGHSH and CDR2 is LQKENI in the germline V gene. The CDR3 sequence is CASSPMGSSYEQYV. The CDR3 DNA reads TGTGCCAGCTCACCGATGGGGAGCTCCTACGAGCAGTACGTC.

There are a few counts of this clonotype. The chain employs TRBV6-2 or TRBV6-3 and TRBJ2-1, with D possibly being TRBD2 (6 bases). The CDR3 loop spans 15 amino acids. From germline, CDR1 is MNHEY and CDR2 SVGEGT. The V end lost 2 bases, the J end lost 5 bases, and 13 bases lay between the germline ends. The CDR3, as DNA: TGTGCCAGCAGTTACGGGGGGTCGGGGAACAATGAGCAGTTCTTC. It codes for CASSYGGSGNNEQFF.